This entry lists 8 T cell receptor beta chains sequenced from one sample in a study of Graves' ophthalmopathy and Graves' hyperthyroidism. Amplified TCR beta CDR3 regions were obtained using RNA transcripts as template. The first-round RT-PCR employed HTBI primers together with the Qiagen OneStep RT-PCR kit. A multiplex PCR was then performed as the second round. TCRdb re-called the multiplex PCR reads through MiXCR, storing one row per CDR3 protein. The profile shows some 1.1 million distinct CDR3 sequences, roughly two fifths of them singletons. The sequencing sample was made of peripheral blood or thyroid tissue (not recorded which). The receptors here all came from an adult man with Graves' hyperthyroidism.

V gene TRBV29-1 combines with J gene TRBJ1-3; D remains ambiguous. This CDR3 has 16 amino acids. In germline, CDR1 is SQVTM, CDR2 ANQGSEA. V was shortened by 5 bases and J by 2 bases, with 19 bases between the two germline ends. The CDR3 sequence is CSVSGVTGETGNTIYF. CDR3 DNA sequence: TGCAGCGTTTCTGGGGTCACCGGGGAGACTGGAAACACCATATATTTT.

This clonotype was recorded once. A read error may produce the germline difference seen at one junction end. V usage is TRBV7-2 and J usage is TRBJ2-5; D might be TRBD1 or TRBD2, each matching 6 bases. This CDR3 comprises 14 residues. CDR1 SGHTA and CDR2 FQGNSA come from the germline V gene. The CDR3 reads CASSQDGGGETQYF. The CDR3 coding sequence is TGCGCCAGCAGCCAAGATGGAGGGGGAGAGACCCAGTACTTC. The full variable domain, its missing parts supplied by reference TRBV7-2 and TRBJ2-5, is GAGVSQSPSNKVTEKGKDVELRCDPISGHTALYWYRQSLGQGLEFLIYFQGNSAPDKSGLPSDRFSAERTGGSVSTLTIQRTQQEDSAVYLCASSQDGGGETQYFGPGTRLLVL.

With respect to this clonotype: This CDR3 fails to terminate in the conserved phenylalanine or tryptophan, so it likely reflects a read error. The DNA is omitted, as the CDR3 cannot be located on it reliably, and the CDR3 follows TCRdb's listing. This chain joins TRBV7-2 and TRBJ1-6. The germline V gene has CDR1 SGHTA and CDR2 FQGNSA. Including both end residues, the CDR3 is 8 amino acids long. The CDR3 loop is CASSFYTS.

As concerns this clonotype: The CDR3 ends on some other residue instead of the conserved phenylalanine or tryptophan, so this is likely a read error. It is unclear where the CDR3 begins or ends on the DNA, so no DNA is shown, and the CDR3 is as TCRdb lists it. This sequence joins TRBV29-1 and TRBJ2-5; the table's D call, TRBD1, has no DNA check behind it. The germline CDR1 and CDR2 sequences are SQVTM and ANQGSEA. A total of 17 residues make up the CDR3, ends included. This CDR3 is CSVEGDSLAQWGYTFGS.

V and J are TRBV6-5 and TRBJ1-5, with D maybe TRBD1 (6 bases). V dropped 0 bases and J dropped 3 bases, with 9 bases sitting between them. This CDR3 spans 15 amino acids. From germline, CDR1 is MNHEY and CDR2 SVGAGI. CDR3 DNA sequence: TGTGCCAGCAGTTACTCGTACAGGGTCAATCAGCCCCAGCATTTT. Protein: CASSYSYRVNQPQHF.

This clonotype was seen repeatedly, ten times or more. The chain is built from TRBV20-1 and TRBJ1-1; a weak D match, TRBD1 (5 bases). The V end lost 5 bases, the J end lost 0 bases, and 13 bases lay between the germline ends. Germline V gene sequence: CDR1 DFQATT, CDR2 SNEGSKA (reference sequence). The CDR3 runs 14 residues. The CDR3 DNA is TGCAGTGCTGGGGCGGAGGGCTTGAACACTGAAGCTTTCTTT. Protein sequence: CSAGAEGLNTEAFF.

Ten or more counts support this clonotype. This chain connects TRBV20-1 to TRBJ2-5; no clear D gene. CDR1 and CDR2 (germline): DFQATT, SNEGSKA (reference sequence). The V gene lost 6 bases and the J gene lost 0 bases, with 14 bases spanning the gap. The CDR3 spans 14 residues. CDR3 DNA sequence: TGCAGTGCCTACCTGACGCGATACCAAGAGACCCAGTACTTC. Residues: CSAYLTRYQETQYF.

This clonotype appeared once. The genes are TRBV10-2 and TRBJ2-5, with 9 bases identical to TRBD1. The V gene end was trimmed by 8 bases and the J gene end by 5 bases; junction bases not matched to a gene: 9. CDR1 and CDR2 from the germline V gene are WSHSY and SAAADI. The CDR3 consists of 14 residues. This CDR3 is CASAGTGGVETQYF. CDR3 DNA: TGCGCCAGCGCCGGAACAGGGGGCGTGGAGACCCAGTACTTC.